This T cell receptor beta chain came from a study of cytotoxic CD8 clonotypes in ibrutinib-treated CLL. Across the whole study: Partial response occurred in roughly 24 patients and complete response in 2; at median about 6 years, approximately 14 remained remitted and some 12 progressed.

Data came from immunoSEQ multiplex PCR; TCRdb stores just in-frame clones and leaves some out. There are around 330,000 clones in the sample; 67% occur only once, and roughly 6% lies in the top ten. Germline lookup yields CDR1 SQVTM and CDR2 ANQGSEA. The V gene lost 4 bases and the J gene lost 3 bases, with 16 bases spanning the gap. The CDR3 totals 15 residues. The V gene is TRBV29-1, the J gene TRBJ2-1, with no clear D. The TCR was taken from a human donor with chronic lymphocytic leukemia. The sample was PBMCs, taken after 36 months of ibrutinib treatment. The CDR3 loop is CSVGVSASRYNEQFF. In nucleotides, the CDR3 is TGCAGCGTTGGAGTATCGGCATCCCGCTACAATGAGCAGTTCTTC.